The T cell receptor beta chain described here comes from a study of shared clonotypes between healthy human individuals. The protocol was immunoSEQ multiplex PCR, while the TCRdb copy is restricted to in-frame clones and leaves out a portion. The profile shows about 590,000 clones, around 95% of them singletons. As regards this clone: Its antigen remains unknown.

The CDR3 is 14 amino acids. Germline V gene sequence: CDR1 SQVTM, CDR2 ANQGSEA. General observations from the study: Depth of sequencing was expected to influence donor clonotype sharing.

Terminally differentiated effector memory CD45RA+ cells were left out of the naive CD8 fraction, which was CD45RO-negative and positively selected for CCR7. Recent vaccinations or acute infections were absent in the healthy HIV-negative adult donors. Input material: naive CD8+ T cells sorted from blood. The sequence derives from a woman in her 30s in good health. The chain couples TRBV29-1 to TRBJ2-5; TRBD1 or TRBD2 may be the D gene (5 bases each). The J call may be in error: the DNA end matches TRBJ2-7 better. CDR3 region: CSVVERGGGYEQYF. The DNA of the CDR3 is TGCAGCGTTGTTGAGAGGGGTGGAGGATACGAGCAGTACTTC.